A single sample is the source of the 31 T cell receptor beta chains below, sequenced in a study of T cells in localized non-small cell lung cancer. Measured with immunoSEQ multiplex PCR; TCRdb has only the in-frame clones, and not every one. The profile shows about 78,000 clones, roughly four fifths of them singletons. The material sequenced was peripheral blood, taken before any cancer treatment. The receptors originated from a man aged 40-75 years with stage I lung adenocarcinoma.

The gene calls are TRBV4-3 and TRBJ2-5; a possible D gene is TRBD1 (6 bases). Trimming took 4 bases from V and 7 from J, leaving 16 bases between them. CDR3 length equals 14 residues. Germline V CDR1 and CDR2: LGHNA, YSLEER. The CDR3 spells CASSPRQRGGTQYF. Written as DNA, the CDR3 is TGCGCCAGCAGCCCCCGACAGAGAGGGGGGACCCAGTACTTC.

This chain joins TRBV9 and TRBJ1-4; possible D gene TRBD1, 6 bases. The V end was cut by 3 bases, the J end by 0 bases, with 12 bases between. The CDR3 is 16 amino acids. Germline CDR1 SGDLS, CDR2 YYNGEE. The CDR3 sequence: CASSAQGGSTNEKLFF. The CDR3 nucleotides are TGTGCCAGCAGCGCACAGGGTGGGTCAACTAATGAAAAACTGTTTTTT.

The gene calls are TRBV7-3 and TRBJ2-3; TRBD1 is a possible D gene (5 bases). V was trimmed by 5 bases and J by 4 bases, leaving 13 bases between them. Germline CDR1 and CDR2: SGHTA and FQGTGA. The CDR3 consists of 14 residues. DNA of the CDR3: TGTGCCAGCAGCCCCCTGGGGCTATCAGATACGCAGTATTTT. Its protein is CASSPLGLSDTQYF.

The chain employs TRBV5-8 and TRBJ2-2; 7 bases agree with TRBD1. The CDR3 loop spans 13 amino acids. V dropped 5 bases and J dropped 6; count of bases not matched to a gene: 4. Germline V gene sequence: CDR1 SGHTS, CDR2 YDEGEE. This CDR3 is CASSWTGAGELFF. DNA for the CDR3: TGTGCCAGCAGTTGGACAGGCGCCGGGGAGCTGTTTTTT.

This sequence joins TRBV5-6 and TRBJ2-1, with D hard to call. The CDR3 consists of 13 residues. V was cut by 0 bases and J by 5 bases, with 6 bases left in between. The germline CDR1 and CDR2 sequences are SGHDT and YYEEEE. In DNA form, the CDR3 reads TGTGCCAGCAGCTTGGGGCTGAACAATGAGCAGTTCTTC. This codes for CASSLGLNNEQFF. Supplemented by reference TRBV5-6 and TRBJ2-1, the full variable domain reads DAGVTQSPTHLIKTRGQQVTLRCSPKSGHDTVSWYQQALGQGPQFIFQYYEEEERQRGNFPDRFSGHQFPNYSSELNVNALLLGDSALYLCASSLGLNNEQFFGPGTRLTVL.

This chain connects TRBV9 to TRBJ2-3, with TRBD1 matching over 7 bases. CDR3 length equals 15 residues. J was trimmed by 11 bases and V by 3 bases; bases with no gene match: 15. Germline V CDR1 and CDR2: SGDLS, YYNGEE. The chain's CDR3 is CASSGRVQGLTQQYF. CDR3 nucleotide sequence: TGTGCCAGCAGCGGAAGAGTACAGGGGCTTACCCAGCAGTATTTT. Using reference TRBV9 and TRBJ2-3 for the parts outside the CDR3, the full variable domain is DSGVTQTPKHLITATGQRVTLRCSPRSGDLSVYWYQQSLDQGLQFLIQYYNGEERAKGNILERFSAQQFPDLHSELNLSSLELGDSALYFCASSGRVQGLTQQYFGPGTRLTVL.

The chain recombines TRBV9 with TRBJ1-1, with 8 bases that match TRBD1. Per germline, CDR1 SGDLS and CDR2 YYNGEE. The CDR3 spans 18 residues. V trimming: 0 bases; J trimming: 0 bases; junction bases outside the gene matches: 10. CDR3 nucleotide sequence: TGTGCCAGCAGCGTAGCAGGGGGCTACTCGGAAGTGAACACTGAAGCTTTCTTT. It is translated as CASSVAGGYSEVNTEAFF.

This clone was detected only once. V is TRBV7-9 and J is TRBJ2-5; D may be TRBD2 (6 bases). The length of the CDR3 is 16 residues. Germline V lookup: CDR1 SEHNR, CDR2 FQNEAQ (reference sequence). V was cut by 8 bases and J by 4 bases, with 23 bases left in between. The CDR3 nucleotides read TGTGCCAGCTCGGGACTCTCGTCCCAGTCCTTAGAGACCCAGTACTTC. Translating gives CASSGLSSQSLETQYF.

This clone ranks as medium-sized. The chain is built from TRBV19 and TRBJ2-1; D not certain. The CDR3 extends over 12 amino acids. Looked up from germline, CDR1 is LNHDA and CDR2 is SQIVND (reference sequence). The V and J ends lost 2 bases and 6 bases respectively, with 5 bases between them. The CDR3 DNA sequence: TGTGCCAGTAGTATAAGCGCCAATGAGCAGTTCTTC. This sequence encodes CASSISANEQFF.

V is TRBV18 and J is TRBJ2-3; D remains ambiguous. V lost 5 bases, J lost 6 bases, and 12 bases lay in between. The germline V gene encodes CDR1 KGHSH and CDR2 LQKENI. The CDR3 contains 13 residues. The CDR3 protein is CASSADPVDTQYF. The DNA of the CDR3 is TGTGCCAGCTCAGCTGACCCCGTGGATACGCAGTATTTT. Together with reference TRBV18 and TRBJ2-3, the CDR3 gives the full variable domain: NAGVMQNPRHLVRRRGQEARLRCSPMKGHSHVYWYRQLPEEGLKFMVYLQKENIIDESGMPKERFSAEFPKEGPSILRIQQVVRGDSAAYFCASSADPVDTQYFGPGTRLTVL.

The chain links TRBV9 to TRBJ2-1, with TRBD2 matching 7 bases. The CDR3 has 17 residues. J lost 9 bases, V lost 0 bases, and 15 bases had no gene match. The germline CDR1 and CDR2 sequences are SGDLS and YYNGEE. The CDR3 nucleotides are TGTGCCAGCAGCGTAGGATTTGTTGGCGGGAGTTATGGTGAGCAGTTCTTC. Translated, it gives CASSVGFVGGSYGEQFF.

The chain carries TRBV29-1 and TRBJ2-3; 15 positions match TRBD2. V lost 4 bases to trimming and J lost 1 base; unmatched junction nucleotides: 9. The V gene's germline CDR1 is SQVTM and CDR2 ANQGSEA. The CDR3 spans 18 residues. CDR3 DNA: TGCAGCGTTGGAGGACTAGCGGGAGGGCCCGGTGGCACAGATACGCAGTATTTT. Translation gives CSVGGLAGGPGGTDTQYF.

The chain uses TRBV11-2 and TRBJ2-7; 7 bases map to TRBD2. This CDR3 has 17 amino acids. The V gene's germline CDR1 is SGHAT and CDR2 FQNNGV. J was trimmed by 0 bases and V by 0 bases; bases with no gene match: 8. The CDR3 spells CASSLERWREYSYEQYF. CDR3 sequence (DNA): TGTGCCAGCAGCTTAGAAAGGTGGCGGGAGTACTCCTACGAGCAGTACTTC.

The V and J genes are TRBV6-1 and TRBJ1-2; D remains ambiguous. V was pared by 2 bases and J by 2 bases, with 12 bases between. CDR1 and CDR2 (germline): MNHNS, SASEGT. This CDR3 region has 15 residues. The DNA for the CDR3 is TGTGCCAGCAGTGAAAGGAGAGAAACAAACTATGGCTACACCTTC. Amino acids: CASSERRETNYGYTF.

The rearrangement uses TRBV21-1 and TRBJ1-3; the D call TRBD1 from the table was never checked on the DNA. TRBV21-1 is a documented pseudogene. The CDR3 is 16 amino acids. CDR3 in amino acids: CASSKTGGDFGNTIYF. The DNA for the CDR3 is TGTGCCAGCAGCAAAACAGGGGGGGATTTCGGAAACACCATATATTTT.

The chain combines TRBV5-4 with TRBJ2-7; 10 bases fit TRBD2. The V gene's germline CDR1 is SGHNT and CDR2 YYREEE (reference sequence). The CDR3 totals 15 residues. With V trimmed by 3 bases and J by 1 base, 4 bases remained unmatched. The CDR3 DNA sequence: TGTGCCAGCAGCTCGCAGACTAGCGGGTCCTACGAGCAGTACTTC. This gives the protein CASSSQTSGSYEQYF.

The V call is TRBV13, the J call TRBJ2-7, with D possibly called TRBD1 or TRBD2 (5 bases each). Germline values: CDR1 PRHDT, CDR2 FYEKMQ (reference sequence). The CDR3 is 12 amino acids. Trimming removed 3 bases from V and 3 bases from J, with 6 bases in between. CDR3 protein: CASSLGDYEQYF. CDR3 nucleotide sequence: TGTGCCAGCAGCTTGGGGGACTACGAGCAGTACTTC.

This clone was counted only a few times. The genes are TRBV19 and TRBJ2-5, with TRBD2 matching 10 bases. Losses at the gene ends were 4 bases for V and 5 bases for J; bases not matched to a gene: 13. CDR3 length: 17 residues. Looked up from germline, CDR1 is LNHDA and CDR2 is SQIVND (reference sequence). The CDR3 loop reads CASSTLGTGAGGETQYF. The CDR3 DNA reads as TGTGCCAGTAGTACCCTGGGGACGGGAGCGGGAGGGGAGACCCAGTACTTC.

Many counts were recorded for this clone. The chain links TRBV19 to TRBJ2-7, with 7 bases fitting TRBD1. Germline V CDR1 and CDR2: LNHDA, SQIVND (reference sequence). After removal of 3 bases from V and 3 bases from J, the junction contained 14 bases not matched to a gene. The CDR3 consists of 17 residues. CDR3 nucleotides: TGTGCCAGTAGTATCAGAGGGGGCGGTTTCTCGAGCTACGAGCAGTACTTC. It encodes CASSIRGGGFSSYEQYF.

This CDR3 reads CASSYGGRAYEQYF. As DNA, the CDR3 is TGTGCCAGCAGTTACGGCGGGAGAGCATACGAGCAGTACTTC. This chain links TRBV6-5 with TRBJ2-7; TRBD2 agrees at 7 bases. CDR3 length: 14 residues. V shed 2 bases and J 4 bases; nucleotides not matched to a gene: 5. Germline V gene lookup returns CDR1 MNHEY and CDR2 SVGAGI.

The chain combines TRBV6-5 with TRBJ1-2; perhaps TRBD1 as D (5 bases). Germline V CDR1 and CDR2: MNHEY, SVGAGI. The CDR3 runs to 11 residues. V lost 10 bases, J lost 5 bases, and 11 bases lay in between. DNA for the CDR3: TGTGCCACCCTGCAGGGATATGGCTACACCTTC. Protein: CATLQGYGYTF.

The rearrangement links TRBV9 to TRBJ2-7, with a possible D match to TRBD2 (5 bases). Germline values: CDR1 SGDLS, CDR2 YYNGEE. This CDR3 region has 15 residues. V was shortened by 3 bases and J by 1 base, with 14 bases between the two germline ends. Written as DNA, the CDR3 is TGTGCCAGCAGCGCCGGCGGGTACGGGTCCTACGAGCAGTACTTC. Translated: CASSAGGYGSYEQYF.

V and J are TRBV28 and TRBJ1-3; no definite D call. The V end lost 0 bases, the J end lost 3 bases, and 6 bases lay between the germline ends. Germline values: CDR1 MDHEN, CDR2 SYDVKM. The CDR3 has 14 amino acids. CDR3 in amino acids: CASSLWGGGNTIYF. CDR3 in DNA: TGTGCCAGCAGTTTATGGGGAGGTGGAAACACCATATATTTT.

The chain recombines TRBV2 with TRBJ1-2, with TRBD1 as a possible D gene (5 bases). The CDR3 contains 17 residues. Trimming pared 7 bases from V and 7 bases from J, leaving 28 bases between. The germline gives CDR1 SNHLY, CDR2 FYNNEI. CDR3 DNA: TGTGCCAGCATCATGGGACGTGGGTGGGGGACGGGCAGTGGCTACACCTTC. It yields the protein CASIMGRGWGTGSGYTF.

The rearrangement uses TRBV6-5 and TRBJ2-7; D possibly matches TRBD1 or TRBD2 (6 bases each). Per germline, CDR1 MNHEY and CDR2 SVGAGI. The CDR3 runs to 14 residues. The V end was cut by 3 bases, the J end by 2 bases, with 11 bases between. The CDR3 is CASSYSEGAYEQYF. DNA of the CDR3: TGTGCCAGCAGTTATTCGGAGGGGGCCTACGAGCAGTACTTC.

The chain uses TRBV6-5 and TRBJ2-7; D gene ambiguous. The CDR3 loop spans 14 amino acids. CDR1 is MNHEY and CDR2 is SVGAGI in the germline V gene. The V end was cut by 5 bases, the J end by 1 base, with 12 bases between. CDR3 protein: CASSTTQISYEQYF. CDR3 DNA: TGTGCCAGCAGTACGACACAGATTTCCTACGAGCAGTACTTC.

V usage is TRBV27 and J usage is TRBJ2-7; perhaps TRBD2 as D (5 bases). Germline V lookup: CDR1 MNHEY, CDR2 SMNVEV (reference sequence). The V end lost 5 bases, the J end lost 7 bases, and 18 bases lay between the germline ends. CDR3 length equals 14 residues. For the CDR3, the DNA is TGTGCCAGCAGTCCAGGCGCGGGCAATTGGGAGCAGTACTTC. Its protein is CASSPGAGNWEQYF.

This chain joins TRBV5-1 and TRBJ2-2; 14 bases map to TRBD2. Germline values: CDR1 SGHRS, CDR2 YFSETQ. V lost 3 bases and J lost 4; bases outside the gene matches: 8. This CDR3 spans 18 amino acids. CDR3 sequence reads: CASSSGLAGVVGTGELFF. The CDR3 DNA is TGCGCCAGCAGCTCGGGACTAGCGGGAGTGGTCGGCACCGGGGAGCTGTTTTTT. The variable domain in full, with the rest retrieved from reference TRBV5-1 and TRBJ2-2, is KAGVTQTPRYLIKTRGQQVTLSCSPISGHRSVSWYQQTPGQGLQFLFEYFSETQRNKGNFPGRFSGRQFSNSRSEMNVSTLELGDSALYLCASSSGLAGVVGTGELFFGEGSRLTVL.

The chain carries TRBV30 and TRBJ1-1, with D unresolved. Trimming pared 5 bases from V and 2 bases from J, leaving 9 bases between. Per germline, CDR1 GTSNPN and CDR2 SVGIG (reference sequence). The CDR3 length is 12 residues. The CDR3 region is CAWSPANTEAFF. For the CDR3, the DNA is TGTGCCTGGTCCCCAGCTAACACTGAAGCTTTCTTT.

The chain has TRBV28 and TRBJ2-1; the D is unclear. The ends were cut back, 6 bases at V and 4 bases at J, with 16 bases in the middle. Germline CDR1 is MDHEN and CDR2 is SYDVKM. The CDR3 is made up of 15 amino acids. The CDR3 protein is CASRPGGAWYNEQFF. CDR3 sequence (DNA): TGTGCCAGCAGACCAGGTGGAGCGTGGTACAATGAGCAGTTCTTC.

The genes are TRBV5-1 and TRBJ1-1; the D gene is possibly TRBD1 (6 bases). The CDR3 extends over 14 amino acids. Trimming took off 4 bases at V and 1 base at J, with 11 bases between the two ends. The germline V gene has CDR1 SGHRS and CDR2 YFSETQ. The CDR3 region is CASSRATGNTEAFF. The CDR3 nucleotides are TGCGCCAGCAGCCGGGCGACAGGGAACACTGAAGCTTTCTTT.